The T cell receptor (beta chain) under discussion was sequenced for a study of post-analysis software for immune sequencing data. On the study more broadly: Multiple sclerosis in the patients followed relapsing-remitting, secondary progressive and progressive-relapsing courses.

Libraries were made from TCR beta cDNA, and they carried unique molecular identifiers. Out of roughly 0.85 to 10 million T cells, a few hundred thousand cDNA molecules were generated. TCRdb recomputed calls from the PCR reads with MiXCR, one row per CDR3 protein. The sample has about 680,000 distinct CDR3 sequences, around 64% seen once. CDR3 length: 12 residues. CDR1 and CDR2 (germline): MGHDK, SYGVNS. The V end was cut by 2 bases, the J end by 6 bases, with 8 bases between. Whole-study results and caveats: Compared against controls, patients with multiple sclerosis displayed significantly lower normalized Chao1 diversity. TRBV segments more frequent in patients than in controls numbered roughly 5 and included TRBV5-6, TRBV5-1 and TRBV20-1.

A word on this clonotype: The target antigen is unknown.

The chain combines TRBV25-1 with TRBJ2-7; D not certain. The sample taken for sequencing was blood. The source is a girl aged 2-10 years with multiple sclerosis. In DNA form, the CDR3 reads TGTGCCAGCAGTGAAATCGGCCTCGAGCAGTACTTC. Its protein is CASSEIGLEQYF.